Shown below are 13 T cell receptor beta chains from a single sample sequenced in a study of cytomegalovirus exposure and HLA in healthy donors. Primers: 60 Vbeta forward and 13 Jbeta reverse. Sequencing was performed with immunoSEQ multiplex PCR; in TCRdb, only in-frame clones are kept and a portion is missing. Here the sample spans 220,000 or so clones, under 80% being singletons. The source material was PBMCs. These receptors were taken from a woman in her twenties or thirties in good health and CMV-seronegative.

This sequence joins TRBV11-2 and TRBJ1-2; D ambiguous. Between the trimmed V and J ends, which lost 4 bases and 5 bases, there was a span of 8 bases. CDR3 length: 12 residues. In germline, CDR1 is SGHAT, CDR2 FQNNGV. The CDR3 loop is CASSSSLYGYTF. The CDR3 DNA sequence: TGTGCCAGCAGCTCGTCACTGTATGGCTACACCTTC. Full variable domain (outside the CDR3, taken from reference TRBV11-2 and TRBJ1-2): EAGVAQSPRYKIIEKRQSVAFWCNPISGHATLYWYQQILGQGPKLLIQFQNNGVVDDSQLPKDRFSAERLKGVDSTLKIQPAKLEDSAVYLCASSSSLYGYTFGSGTRLTVV.

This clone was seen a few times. The CDR3 region has the DNA TGTGCCAGCAGTTCGGGACTGCCGTCACCCTACGAGCAGTACTTC. Amino acids: CASSSGLPSPYEQYF. V is TRBV13 and J is TRBJ2-7, with D maybe TRBD2 (6 bases). This CDR3 comprises 15 residues. With 6 bases removed from V and 2 bases from J, the gap between germline ends came to 17 bases. Germline V CDR1 and CDR2: PRHDT, FYEKMQ (reference sequence).

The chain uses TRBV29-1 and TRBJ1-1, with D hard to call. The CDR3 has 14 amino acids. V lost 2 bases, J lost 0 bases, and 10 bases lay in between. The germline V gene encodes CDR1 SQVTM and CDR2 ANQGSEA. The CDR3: CSVESTEMNTEAFF. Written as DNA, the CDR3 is TGCAGCGTTGAATCAACAGAAATGAACACTGAAGCTTTCTTT.

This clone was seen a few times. CDR3 residues: CASSLRQATDTQYF. In nucleotides, the CDR3 is TGTGCCAGCAGCCTCCGACAGGCCACAGATACGCAGTATTTT. The genes are TRBV11-3 and TRBJ2-3, with a tentative D call TRBD1 (6 bases). Germline V gene lookup returns CDR1 SGHNT and CDR2 YENEEA. The CDR3 loop spans 14 amino acids. Trimming took off 5 bases at V and 2 bases at J, with 11 bases between the two ends. Filled out from reference TRBV11-3 and TRBJ2-3, the complete variable domain reads EAGVVQSPRYKIIEKKQPVAFWCNPISGHNTLYWYLQNLGQGPELLIRYENEEAVDDSQLPKDRFSAERLKGVDSTLKIQPAELGDSAVYLCASSLRQATDTQYFGPGTRLTVL.

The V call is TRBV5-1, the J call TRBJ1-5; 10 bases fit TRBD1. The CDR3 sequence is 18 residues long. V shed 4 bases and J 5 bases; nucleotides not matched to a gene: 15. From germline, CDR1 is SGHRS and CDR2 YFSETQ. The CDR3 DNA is TGCGCCAGCAGCCCGGGACAGGGGTCCTTTACTTATGATCAGCCCCAGCATTTT. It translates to CASSPGQGSFTYDQPQHF.

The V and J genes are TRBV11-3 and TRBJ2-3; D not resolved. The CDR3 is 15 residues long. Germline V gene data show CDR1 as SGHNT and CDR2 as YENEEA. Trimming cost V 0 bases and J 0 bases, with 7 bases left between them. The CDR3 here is CASSLEWASTDTQYF. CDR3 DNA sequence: TGTGCCAGCAGCTTAGAGTGGGCGAGCACAGATACGCAGTATTTT.

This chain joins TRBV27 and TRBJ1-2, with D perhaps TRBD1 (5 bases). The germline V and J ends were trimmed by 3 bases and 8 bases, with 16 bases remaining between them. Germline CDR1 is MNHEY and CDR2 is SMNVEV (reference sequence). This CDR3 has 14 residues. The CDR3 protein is CASSFAGTGRGYTF. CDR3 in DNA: TGTGCCAGCAGTTTTGCCGGGACCGGGAGAGGCTACACCTTC.

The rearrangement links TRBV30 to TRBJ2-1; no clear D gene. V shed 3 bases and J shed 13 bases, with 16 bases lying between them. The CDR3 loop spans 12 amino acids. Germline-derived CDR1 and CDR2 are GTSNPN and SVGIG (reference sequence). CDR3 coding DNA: TGTGCCTGGAGATCAGTTGGAGAGGCCCAGTTCTTC. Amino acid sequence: CAWRSVGEAQFF. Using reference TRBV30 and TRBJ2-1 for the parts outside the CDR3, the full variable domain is SQTIHQWPATLVQPVGSPLSLECTVEGTSNPNLYWYRQAAGRGLQLLFYSVGIGQISSEVPQNLSASRPQDRQFILSSKKLLLSDSGFYLCAWRSVGEAQFFGPGTRLTVL.

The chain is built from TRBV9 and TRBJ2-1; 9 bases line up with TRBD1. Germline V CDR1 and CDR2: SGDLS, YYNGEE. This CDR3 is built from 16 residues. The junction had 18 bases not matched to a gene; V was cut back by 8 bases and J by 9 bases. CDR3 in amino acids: CASTGVGGQGNGEQFF. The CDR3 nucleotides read TGTGCCAGTACGGGTGTTGGTGGACAGGGGAACGGTGAGCAGTTCTTC.

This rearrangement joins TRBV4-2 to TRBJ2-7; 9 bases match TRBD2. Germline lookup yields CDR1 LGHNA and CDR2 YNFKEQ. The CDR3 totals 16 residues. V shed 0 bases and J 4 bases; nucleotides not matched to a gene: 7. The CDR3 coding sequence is TGTGCCAGCAGCCAAGATCGAAGCGGGAGGCTTTACGAGCAGTACTTC. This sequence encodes CASSQDRSGRLYEQYF.

Here the CDR3 reads CASSWASGNEQFF. As DNA, the CDR3 is TGTGCCAGCAGTTGGGCTAGCGGGAATGAGCAGTTCTTC. V gene TRBV7-9 combines with J gene TRBJ2-1; TRBD2 aligns across 8 bases. This CDR3 spans 13 amino acids. Germline V lookup: CDR1 SEHNR, CDR2 FQNEAQ (reference sequence). V gave up 6 bases and J gave up 7 bases; unmatched junction bases: 5.

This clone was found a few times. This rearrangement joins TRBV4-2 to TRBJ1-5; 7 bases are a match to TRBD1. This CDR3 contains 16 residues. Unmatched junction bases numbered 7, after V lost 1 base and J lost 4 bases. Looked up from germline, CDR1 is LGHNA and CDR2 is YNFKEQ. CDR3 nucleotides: TGTGCCAGCAGCCAAGGTTCTGGACAGGAAAATCAGCCCCAGCATTTT. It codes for CASSQGSGQENQPQHF.

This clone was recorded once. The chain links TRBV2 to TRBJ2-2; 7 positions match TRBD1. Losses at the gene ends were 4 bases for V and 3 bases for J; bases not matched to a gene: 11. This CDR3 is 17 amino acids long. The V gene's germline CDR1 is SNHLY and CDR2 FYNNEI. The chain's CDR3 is CASSGEEGGGYTGELFF. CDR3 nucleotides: TGTGCCAGCAGTGGAGAGGAAGGGGGCGGCTACACCGGGGAGCTGTTTTTT.